Each of the 32 T cell receptor beta chains below was sequenced from the same sample in a study of response to subunit inactivated influenza vaccine listed by TCRdb under 2018. Receptor amplification or capture employed RT-PCR. Sequencer: Illumina HiSeq 2500. TCRdb's own reprocessing of the public reads used fastp at Q25 and MiXCR and kept productive beta chains. All rows with the same CDR3 protein become a single entry with the most common DNA and genes. The sample yields fewer than 600,000 distinct CDR3 sequences; less than 7.5% were counted once. Clones ranked in the top ten supply about 12% of the sample. The sequenced sample was PBMCs from blood, obtained roughly 24 months after vaccination. The source is a man aged 50-75 years who received an inactivated influenza vaccine. Donor details come from another sample of the same person, matched by shared clones.

The rearrangement links TRBV12-3 or TRBV12-4 to TRBJ1-6; D call uncertain. Trimming left V 4 bases short and J 4 bases short, with 20 bases between. This CDR3 spans 18 amino acids. This CDR3 is CASSSLYPGTYYNSPLHF. CDR3 bases: TGTGCCAGCAGTTCCCTCTATCCGGGTACATATTATAATTCACCCCTCCACTTT.

The table lists this clonotype with a few counts. The chain recombines TRBV15 with TRBJ2-3; the D is unclear. Per germline, CDR1 LNHNV and CDR2 YYDKDF (reference sequence). Trimming removed 3 bases at V and 3 bases at J, with 10 bases between. This CDR3 has 14 residues. CDR3 region: CATSSLLGTDTQYF. In nucleotides, the CDR3 is TGTGCCACCAGCAGCCTCCTAGGAACAGATACGCAGTATTTT.

This clonotype was observed many times. The chain recombines TRBV29-1 with TRBJ1-2; 7 nucleotides align to TRBD1. Germline CDR1 and CDR2: SQVTM and ANQGSEA. The CDR3 sequence is 12 residues long. V shed 4 bases and J 4 bases; nucleotides not matched to a gene: 3. CDR3 coding DNA: TGCAGCGTTGGAGGGGGCGGCTATGGCTACACCTTC. It specifies CSVGGGGYGYTF.

As for this clonotype: A much larger clone sits a single nucleotide away, making a read error possible. The chain couples TRBV7-2 to TRBJ1-5, with a possible D match to TRBD1 (5 bases). Germline V lookup: CDR1 SGHTA, CDR2 FQGNSA. The CDR3 sequence is 15 residues long. CDR3 residues: CASSLVWGNNHPQHF. CDR3 coding DNA: TGTGCCAGCAGCTTAGTGTGGGGGAACAATCATCCCCAGCATTTT.

The chain combines TRBV30 with TRBJ2-7, with D perhaps TRBD2 (6 bases). The CDR3 totals 13 residues. V dropped 3 bases and J dropped 0 bases, with 9 bases sitting between them. Germline V CDR1 and CDR2: GTSNPN, SVGIG (reference sequence). The CDR3 spells CAWREGNSYEQYF. For the CDR3, the DNA is TGTGCCTGGAGGGAGGGGAACTCCTACGAGCAGTACTTC. Full variable domain (rest looked up from reference TRBV30 and TRBJ2-7): SQTIHQWPATLVQPVGSPLSLECTVEGTSNPNLYWYRQAAGRGLQLLFYSVGIGQISSEVPQNLSASRPQDRQFILSSKKLLLSDSGFYLCAWREGNSYEQYFGPGTRLTVT.

There are many counts of this clonotype. This rearrangement joins TRBV5-6 to TRBJ2-1; 11 bases align to TRBD2. V lost 4 bases, J lost 1 base, and 13 bases stayed unmatched. The CDR3 sequence is 19 residues long. In germline, CDR1 is SGHDT, CDR2 YYEEEE. CDR3 sequence: CASSPNPASGRPSYNEQFF. CDR3 nucleotides: TGTGCCAGCAGCCCCAATCCCGCTAGCGGGAGGCCTTCCTACAATGAGCAGTTCTTC. Variable domain in full (rest from reference TRBV5-6 and TRBJ2-1): DAGVTQSPTHLIKTRGQQVTLRCSPKSGHDTVSWYQQALGQGPQFIFQYYEEEERQRGNFPDRFSGHQFPNYSSELNVNALLLGDSALYLCASSPNPASGRPSYNEQFFGPGTRLTVL.

This chain connects TRBV20-1 to TRBJ2-5; D is unclear. CDR1 DFQATT and CDR2 SNEGSKA come from the germline V gene (reference sequence). V was cut by 5 bases and J by 5 bases, with 3 bases left in between. This CDR3 has 9 residues. The CDR3 reads CSALETQYF. CDR3 bases: TGCAGTGCTCTGGAGACCCAGTACTTC.

This clonotype was counted ten times or more. The chain has TRBV3-1 and TRBJ2-5, with 12 bases matching TRBD2. The CDR3 contains 15 residues. Germline V CDR1 and CDR2: LGHDT, YNNKEL (reference sequence). V shed 0 bases, J shed 4 bases, and the junction held 0 bases outside the gene matches. The DNA for the CDR3 is TGTGCCAGCAGCCAAGAGACTAGCGGGAGAGAGACCCAGTACTTC. Translation gives CASSQETSGRETQYF.

The chain uses TRBV6-2 or TRBV6-3 and TRBJ1-5; D possibly corresponds to TRBD1 (5 bases). Germline lookup yields CDR1 MNHEY and CDR2 SVGEGT. Trimming pared 6 bases from V and 0 bases from J, leaving 9 bases between. This CDR3 has 14 amino acids. The CDR3: CASSHRSSNQPQHF. CDR3 nucleotides: TGTGCCAGCAGCCACAGGAGTAGCAATCAGCCCCAGCATTTT.

This clonotype was seen only a few times. This sequence joins TRBV3-1 and TRBJ2-2, with TRBD1 identical over 7 bases. The junction had 5 bases not matched to a gene; V was cut back by 1 base and J by 6 bases. Germline CDR1 and CDR2: LGHDT and YNNKEL (reference sequence). The CDR3 sequence is 15 residues long. CDR3: CASSQGRGSSGELFF. DNA for the CDR3: TGTGCCAGCAGCCAAGGCAGGGGGAGCTCCGGGGAGCTGTTTTTT.

This clonotype has at least ten counts. The gene calls are TRBV28 and TRBJ2-1; tentative D call: TRBD1 (5 bases). The V gene's germline CDR1 is MDHEN and CDR2 SYDVKM. V was trimmed by 1 base and J by 7 bases, leaving 14 bases between them. This CDR3 comprises 15 residues. The CDR3 bases are TGTGCCAGCAGTTTATACGGTAGAAAGGGGAATGAGCAGTTCTTC. Translating gives CASSLYGRKGNEQFF.

The table lists this clonotype with many counts. J is TRBJ2-1 and V is TRBV7-8; 13 nucleotides line up with TRBD2. The CDR3 is made up of 17 amino acids. Trimming took 6 bases from V and 1 from J; bases not matched to a gene: 6. CDR1 SGHVS and CDR2 FQNEAQ come from the germline V gene. CDR3 nucleotide sequence: TGTGCCAGCAGTTGGACTAGCGGGAGTTTATCCTACAATGAGCAGTTCTTC. Its translation: CASSWTSGSLSYNEQFF.

This chain uses TRBV30 with TRBJ1-5, with 7 bases lining up with TRBD1. After removal of 0 bases from V and 4 bases from J, the junction contained 9 bases not matched to a gene. The CDR3 totals 16 residues. Germline values: CDR1 GTSNPN, CDR2 SVGIG (reference sequence). The CDR3 spells CAWSVPGQLGNQPQHF. CDR3 coding DNA: TGTGCCTGGAGTGTACCGGGACAGTTGGGTAATCAGCCCCAGCATTTT.

V and J are TRBV18 and TRBJ2-7; TRBD2 matches at 12 bases. This CDR3 spans 18 amino acids. The germline CDR1 and CDR2 sequences are KGHSH and LQKENI. Trimming at V came to 3 bases and at J to 6 bases, leaving 15 bases not matched to a gene. The CDR3 DNA follows: TGTGCCAGCTCACCGACTAGCGGGGGCATCCGTACATTTACCGAGCAGTACTTC. It translates to CASSPTSGGIRTFTEQYF. Supplemented by reference TRBV18 and TRBJ2-7, the full variable domain reads NAGVMQNPRHLVRRRGQEARLRCSPMKGHSHVYWYRQLPEEGLKFMVYLQKENIIDESGMPKERFSAEFPKEGPSILRIQQVVRGDSAAYFCASSPTSGGIRTFTEQYFGPGTRLTVT.

With regard to this clonotype: This sequence may be a read error, since a much larger clone differs from it by one base. This chain connects TRBV7-9 to TRBJ1-4; D might be TRBD1 (6 bases). Germline-derived CDR1 and CDR2 are SEHNR and FQNEAQ (reference sequence). Trimming stripped 4 bases from V and 7 bases from J, with 22 bases between. The length of the CDR3 is 17 residues. The CDR3 region is CASSSPGMRGKGEKLFF. CDR3 nucleotides: TGTGCCAGCAGCTCACCCGGTATGAGGGGGAAGGGTGAAAAACTGTTTTTT. Complete variable domain (other parts from reference TRBV7-9 and TRBJ1-4): DTGVSQNPRHKITKRGQNVTFRCDPISEHNRLYWYRQTLGQGPEFLTYFQNEAQLEKSRLLSDRFSAERPKGSFSTLEIQRTEQGDSAMYLCASSSPGMRGKGEKLFFGSGTQLSVL.

This clonotype was observed a few times. The V gene is TRBV3-1, the J gene TRBJ1-4; 10 nucleotides align to TRBD1. V shed 5 bases, J shed 6 bases, and the junction held 6 bases outside the gene matches. CDR1 is LGHDT and CDR2 is YNNKEL in the germline V gene (reference sequence). The CDR3 extends over 15 amino acids. This chain's CDR3 is CASSFLGTGDEKLFF. The CDR3 region has the DNA TGTGCCAGCAGCTTCCTAGGGACAGGGGATGAAAAACTGTTTTTT. The entire variable domain, with the rest obtained from reference TRBV3-1 and TRBJ1-4, is as follows: DTAVSQTPKYLVTQMGNDKSIKCEQNLGHDTMYWYKQDSKKFLKIMFSYNNKELIINETVPNRFSPKSPDKAHLNLHINSLELGDSAVYFCASSFLGTGDEKLFFGSGTQLSVL.

In this sample, this clonotype turned up many times. This chain connects TRBV5-1 to TRBJ1-2; 8 bases are shared with TRBD1. Trimming at V came to 0 bases and at J to 7 bases, leaving 2 bases not matched to a gene. Germline lookup yields CDR1 SGHRS and CDR2 YFSETQ. CDR3 length: 13 residues. CDR3 residues: CASSLGQGAGYTF. CDR3 nucleotide sequence: TGCGCCAGCAGCTTGGGGCAGGGGGCTGGCTACACCTTC.

V usage is TRBV6-5 and J usage is TRBJ2-3; no firm D call. This CDR3 region has 17 residues. V shed 0 bases and J shed 1 base, with 14 bases lying between them. The germline gives CDR1 MNHEY, CDR2 SVGAGI. CDR3 amino acids: CASSYSPRSRGTDTQYF. CDR3 in DNA: TGTGCCAGCAGTTACTCTCCACGTAGCCGGGGCACAGATACGCAGTATTTT.

The chain is built from TRBV27 and TRBJ1-1; D may be TRBD1 (5 bases). The germline gives CDR1 MNHEY, CDR2 SMNVEV (reference sequence). The CDR3 runs 13 residues. Trimming took off 5 bases at V and 5 bases at J, with 12 bases between the two ends. CDR3 sequence (DNA): TGTGCCAGCAGTCGACGGGAGGGGACTGAAGCTTTCTTT. It encodes CASSRREGTEAFF.

This clonotype was counted between two and nine times. CDR3 sequence reads: CASSYLHAIQETQYF. CDR3 bases: TGTGCCAGCAGTTACTTACATGCGATTCAAGAGACCCAGTACTTC. The chain has TRBV6-2 or TRBV6-3 and TRBJ2-5; D uncertain. Trimming removed 1 base at V and 2 bases at J, with 11 bases between. The CDR3 loop spans 15 amino acids. Germline CDR1 reads MNHEY; CDR2 reads SVGEGT.

This clonotype was counted between two and nine times. V is TRBV7-2 and J is TRBJ2-3; maybe TRBD1 (6 bases). Germline V lookup: CDR1 SGHTA, CDR2 FQGNSA. The CDR3 is 17 amino acids. V dropped 4 bases and J dropped 1 base, with 18 bases sitting between them. The CDR3, as DNA: TGTGCCAGCAGCTCAAAACCAGGGACATTTCGCACAGATACGCAGTATTTT. Its protein is CASSSKPGTFRTDTQYF.

This clonotype was counted between two and nine times. This rearrangement joins TRBV5-1 to TRBJ2-3; possible D gene TRBD1, 6 bases. Germline assignment: CDR1 SGHRS and CDR2 YFSETQ. CDR3 length: 14 residues. With 7 bases removed from V and 2 bases from J, the gap between germline ends came to 14 bases. The CDR3 nucleotides are TGCGCCAGCGGGGCAGGGGAGTACACAGATACGCAGTATTTT. It yields the protein CASGAGEYTDTQYF.

This clonotype was seen more than once but under ten times. V usage is TRBV20-1 and J usage is TRBJ2-1; TRBD1 matches at 9 bases. After removal of 7 bases from V and 7 bases from J, the junction contained 8 bases not matched to a gene. The germline V gene has CDR1 DFQATT and CDR2 SNEGSKA (reference sequence). CDR3 length: 13 residues. CDR3 DNA sequence: TGCAGTGGGGTACAGGGGGCGCGAAATGAGCAGTTCTTC. Translated: CSGVQGARNEQFF.

There are a few counts of this clonotype. J is TRBJ1-4 and V is TRBV20-1; maybe TRBD1 (5 bases). Per the germline V gene, CDR1 is DFQATT and CDR2 is SNEGSKA (reference sequence). CDR3 size: 15 residues. Trimming cost V 5 bases and J 5 bases, with 18 bases left between them. CDR3 DNA: TGCAGTGCTTCCCGCCCCAGGGTAGGGAATGAAAAACTGTTTTTT. This translates into CSASRPRVGNEKLFF.

The chain uses TRBV4-2 and TRBJ2-1; 8 bases are shared with TRBD2. Losses at the gene ends were 0 bases for V and 9 bases for J; bases not matched to a gene: 13. Germline CDR1 is LGHNA and CDR2 is YNFKEQ. The CDR3 runs to 17 residues. The CDR3 sequence is CASSQDVYGRAEAEQFF. CDR3 coding DNA: TGTGCCAGCAGCCAAGATGTGTACGGGAGGGCCGAGGCTGAGCAGTTCTTC.

This clonotype showed up many times. The V call is TRBV6-1, the J call TRBJ2-2; D uncertain. Germline CDR1 and CDR2: MNHNS and SASEGT. Deletions cut 7 bases from V and 4 bases from J, with 13 bases between. The CDR3 consists of 14 residues. This CDR3 reads CASIEAGLTGELFF. DNA of the CDR3: TGTGCCAGCATAGAGGCTGGTCTCACCGGGGAGCTGTTTTTT.

This clonotype was seen a few times. The chain recombines TRBV5-1 with TRBJ1-6, with TRBD1 as a possible D gene (5 bases). Germline loops: CDR1 SGHRS, CDR2 YFSETQ. Trimming stripped 4 bases from V and 7 bases from J, with 12 bases between. The CDR3 has 14 amino acids. CDR3 region: CASSMGTANSPLHF. The DNA for the CDR3 is TGCGCCAGCAGCATGGGGACGGCAAATTCACCCCTCCACTTT.

The CDR3 is CASSPDTVTYEQYF. The DNA of the CDR3 is TGTGCCAGCAGTCCGGACACCGTTACCTACGAGCAGTACTTC. J is TRBJ2-7 and V is TRBV12-3 or TRBV12-4, with a weak D call TRBD1 (5 bases). There are 14 residues in the CDR3. V lost 5 bases and J 2 bases, leaving 13 bases between the germline ends.

This clonotype occurred a few times. The CDR3 spells CSAGPLGDEQFF. The CDR3, as DNA: TGCAGTGCGGGTCCCCTCGGTGATGAGCAGTTCTTC. This chain uses TRBV20-1 with TRBJ2-1; D not certain. The germline gives CDR1 DFQATT, CDR2 SNEGSKA (reference sequence). V shed 6 bases and J shed 8 bases, with 14 bases lying between them. There are 12 residues in the CDR3.

A few counts support this clonotype. This chain joins TRBV14 and TRBJ2-2; D is ambiguous. With 3 bases removed from V and 0 bases from J, the gap between germline ends came to 5 bases. CDR1 SGHDN and CDR2 FVKESK come from the germline V gene. The CDR3 length is 14 residues. The CDR3: CASSHRSNTGELFF. The CDR3 nucleotides read TGTGCCAGCAGCCATCGCTCGAACACCGGGGAGCTGTTTTTT.

This clonotype was counted only a few times. The chain carries TRBV9 and TRBJ2-1; 13 nucleotides match TRBD2. J gave up 12 bases and V 4 bases, and 13 bases lay outside the gene matches. CDR3 length: 16 residues. The germline V gene has CDR1 SGDLS and CDR2 YYNGEE. The CDR3 sequence: CASSPGLAGTVLGQFF. CDR3 sequence (DNA): TGTGCCAGCAGCCCGGGACTAGCGGGAACAGTTTTGGGGCAGTTCTTC.

The table lists this clonotype with a few counts. The rearrangement links TRBV6-2 or TRBV6-3 to TRBJ2-7; D is ambiguous. The CDR3 sequence is 12 residues long. Germline CDR1 and CDR2: MNHEY and SVGEGT. The V end was cut by 2 bases, the J end by 4 bases, with 6 bases between. The CDR3 loop reads CASSYTEYEQYF. For the CDR3, the DNA is TGTGCCAGCAGTTACACCGAATACGAGCAGTACTTC.